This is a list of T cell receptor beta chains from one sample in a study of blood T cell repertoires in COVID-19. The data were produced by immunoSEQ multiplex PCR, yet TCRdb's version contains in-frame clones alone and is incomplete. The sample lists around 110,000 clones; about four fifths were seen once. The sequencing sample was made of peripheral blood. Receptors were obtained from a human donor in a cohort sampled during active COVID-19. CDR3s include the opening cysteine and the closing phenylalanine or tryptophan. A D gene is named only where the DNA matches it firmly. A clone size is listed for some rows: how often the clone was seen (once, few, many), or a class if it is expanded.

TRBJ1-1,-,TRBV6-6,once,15,CASIMGSGMNTEAFF,TGTGCCAGCATCATGGGGAGTGGGATGAACACTGAAGCTTTCTTT
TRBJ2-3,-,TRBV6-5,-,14,CASSPSGRPDTQYF,TGTGCCAGCAGCCCCAGCGGGCGGCCAGATACGCAGTATTTT
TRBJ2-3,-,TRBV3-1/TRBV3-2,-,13,CASSRQGTDTQYF,TGTGCCAGCAGCCGGCAGGGGACAGATACGCAGTATTTT
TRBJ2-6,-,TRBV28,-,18,CASSLLNRGSSGANVLTF,TGTGCCAGCAGTTTGTTAAACAGAGGGTCATCCGGGGCCAACGTCCTGACTTTC
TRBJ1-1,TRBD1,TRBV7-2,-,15,CASSPKTGGRTEAFF,TGTGCCAGCAGCCCAAAGACAGGGGGGCGAACTGAAGCTTTCTTT
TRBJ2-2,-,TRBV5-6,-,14,CASSSAGRTGELFF,TGTGCCAGCAGCTCAGCGGGTCGCACCGGGGAGCTGTTTTTT
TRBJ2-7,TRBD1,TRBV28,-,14,CAITGQMRSYEQYF,TGTGCTATTACGGGACAGATGCGCTCCTACGAGCAGTACTTC
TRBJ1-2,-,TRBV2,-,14,CASSVGDVNYGYTF,TGTGCCAGCAGTGTGGGCGACGTCAACTATGGCTACACCTTC
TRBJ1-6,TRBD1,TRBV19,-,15,CASTMGTGVNSPLHF,TGTGCCAGTACCATGGGGACAGGGGTTAATTCACCCCTCCACTTT
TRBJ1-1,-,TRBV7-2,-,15,CASSSNRVGVTEAFF,TGTGCCAGCAGCTCCAACAGGGTAGGGGTCACTGAAGCTTTCTTT
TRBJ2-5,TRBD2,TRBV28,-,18,CASRGTSGSIWTKETQYF,TGTGCCAGCAGAGGGACTAGCGGGAGTATCTGGACGAAAGAGACCCAGTACTTC
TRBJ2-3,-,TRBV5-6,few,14,CASSFEGLGDTQYF,TGTGCCAGCAGCTTCGAGGGATTGGGAGATACGCAGTATTTT
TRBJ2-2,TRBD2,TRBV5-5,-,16,CASSLVLREGAGELFF,TGTGCCAGCAGCTTGGTACTCCGGGAGGGCGCCGGGGAGCTGTTTTTT
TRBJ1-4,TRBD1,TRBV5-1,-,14,CASSSGQGGEKLFF,TGCGCCAGCAGCTCGGGACAGGGTGGGGAAAAACTGTTTTTT
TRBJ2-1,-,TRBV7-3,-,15,CASSRGAEKNNEQFF,TGTGCCAGCAGCCGGGGGGCCGAGAAGAACAATGAGCAGTTCTTC
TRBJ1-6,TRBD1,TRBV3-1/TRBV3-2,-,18,CASSQVFGSGTGGSPLHF,TGTGCCAGCAGCCAAGTTTTTGGTTCCGGGACAGGCGGCTCACCCCTCCACTTT
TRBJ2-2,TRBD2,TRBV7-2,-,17,CASSYLSTSGSTGELFF,TGTGCCAGCAGCTACCTCTCGACTAGCGGGAGTACCGGGGAGCTGTTTTTT
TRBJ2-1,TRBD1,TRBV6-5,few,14,CASSFRNRGNEQFF,TGTGCCAGCAGTTTCCGGAACAGGGGGAATGAGCAGTTCTTC
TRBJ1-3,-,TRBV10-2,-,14,CASSGGGGGNTIYF,TGCGCCAGCAGCGGGGGGGGCGGTGGAAACACCATATATTTT
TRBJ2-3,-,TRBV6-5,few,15,CASSPRASARGTQYF,TGTGCCAGCAGCCCACGGGCTAGCGCACGGGGTACGCAGTATTTT
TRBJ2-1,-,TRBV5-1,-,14,CASSLGTGAREQFF,TGCGCCAGCAGCTTGGGAACGGGAGCACGTGAGCAGTTCTTC
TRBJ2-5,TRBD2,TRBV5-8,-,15,CASSLVSGRLGTQYF,TGTGCCAGCAGCTTGGTTAGCGGGAGGCTGGGGACCCAGTACTTC
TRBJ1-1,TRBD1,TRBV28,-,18,CASSSPSGTGGAYGEAFF,TGTGCCAGCAGTTCCCCCTCCGGGACAGGGGGCGCTTATGGTGAAGCTTTCTTT
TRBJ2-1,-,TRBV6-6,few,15,CASSPGKGAYNEQFF,TGTGCCAGCAGTCCTGGGAAGGGGGCCTACAATGAGCAGTTCTTC
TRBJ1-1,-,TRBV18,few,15,CASSPGADMNTEAFF,TGTGCCAGCTCACCAGGGGCGGACATGAACACTGAAGCTTTCTTT
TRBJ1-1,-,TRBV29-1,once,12,CSGHGGLTEAFF,TGCAGCGGCCATGGGGGCCTCACTGAAGCTTTCTTT
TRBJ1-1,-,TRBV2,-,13,CASSGAGFDSAFF,TGTGCCAGCAGTGGGGCGGGCTTTGACTCAGCTTTCTTT
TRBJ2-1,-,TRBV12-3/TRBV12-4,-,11,CASSLGGIAFF,TGTGCCAGCAGTTTAGGCGGGATCGCTTTCTTC
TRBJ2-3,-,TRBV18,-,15,CASSPSGLTPDTQYF,TGTGCCAGCTCACCCTCGGGACTCACCCCAGATACGCAGTATTTT
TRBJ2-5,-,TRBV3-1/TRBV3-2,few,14,CASSLIMAGETQYF,TGTGCCAGCAGCCTAATTATGGCGGGGGAGACCCAGTACTTC
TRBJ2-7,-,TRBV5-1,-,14,CASSLEAGSYEQYF,TGCGCCAGCAGCTTGGAGGCGGGTTCCTACGAGCAGTACTTC